The sequence of this T cell receptor (beta chain) was determined in a study of shared clonotypes between healthy human individuals. Study-wide results and limits: Some naive CD4 clonotypes, roughly 5%, turned up in common across several donors.

The CDR3 runs 12 residues. V trimming: 8 bases; J trimming: 4 bases; junction bases outside the gene matches: 2. Germline-derived CDR1 and CDR2 are SNHLY and FYNNEI. Profiling relied on immunoSEQ multiplex PCR, and the TCRdb table lists in-frame clones only, not all of them. The repertoire includes approximately 95,000 clones, around two thirds of them detected once, and about 48% sits in the top ten. Concerning this clone: Antigen specificity is unknown.

Combining CD45RO+ cells with CCR7-negative CD45RA+ TemRA cells gave CD8 memory. The V call is TRBV2, the J call TRBJ2-7; TRBD1 agrees at 10 bases. The TCR originated in a man under 40 in good health. Sequencing input: memory CD8+ T cells sorted from blood. Subset defined: CD45RO+ cells pooled with CCR7-negative TemRA cells. This CDR3 is CASRQGAYEQYF. CDR3 nucleotide sequence: TGTGCCAGCCGACAGGGGGCTTACGAGCAGTACTTC.